A single sample is the source of the 12 T cell receptor beta chains below, sequenced in a study of CD8+ T cells in alopecia areata. Treatment noted: oral pan-JAK inhibitor, 5-10 mg twice daily. RNA extraction and reverse transcription yielded cDNA as sequencing template. TCRdb's copy holds only in-frame clones and misses some; the assay was immunoSEQ multiplex PCR. Here the sample spans 200,000 or so clones, about 62% being singletons. The specimen was CD4+ T cells sorted from blood, collected at week 24, from a patient treated with tofacitinib. The receptors originated from a human donor with alopecia areata.

The V and J genes are TRBV11-2 and TRBJ2-3; no clear D gene. Germline V gene lookup returns CDR1 SGHAT and CDR2 FQNNGV. The V and J ends lost 1 base and 4 bases respectively, with 12 bases between them. The CDR3 has 15 residues. CDR3 loop: CASSLGSGWADTQYF. The DNA of the CDR3 is TGTGCCAGCAGCTTAGGTTCAGGCTGGGCAGATACGCAGTATTTT.

The rearrangement uses TRBV7-2 and TRBJ1-2; D gene unclear. Between the trimmed V and J ends, which lost 5 bases and 2 bases, there was a span of 12 bases. CDR1 is SGHTA, CDR2 FQGNSA, per germline. CDR3 length equals 14 residues. This chain's CDR3 is CASSQSRGNYGYTF. For the CDR3, the DNA is TGTGCCAGCAGCCAATCCCGGGGAAACTATGGCTACACCTTC.

This clone has a handful of counts. The V and J genes are TRBV9 and TRBJ2-7; TRBD1 matches at 10 bases. Trimming removed 0 bases from V and 2 bases from J; junction bases left unmatched: 2. Per germline, CDR1 SGDLS and CDR2 YYNGEE. This CDR3 has 15 amino acids. CDR3 loop: CASSVAGTGAYEQYF. The CDR3 region has the DNA TGTGCCAGCAGCGTAGCGGGGACAGGGGCCTACGAGCAGTACTTC. The full variable domain, with the rest looked up from reference TRBV9 and TRBJ2-7, is DSGVTQTPKHLITATGQRVTLRCSPRSGDLSVYWYQQSLDQGLQFLIQYYNGEERAKGNILERFSAQQFPDLHSELNLSSLELGDSALYFCASSVAGTGAYEQYFGPGTRLTVT.

The CDR3 is CASSPSKGAGSSYNEQFF. The DNA of the CDR3 is TGCGCCAGCAGCCCAAGTAAAGGGGCGGGGAGCTCCTACAATGAGCAGTTCTTC. The rearrangement joins TRBV4-1 to TRBJ2-1, with a weak D call TRBD2 (6 bases). The V end was cut by 4 bases, the J end by 0 bases, with 19 bases between. CDR3 length equals 18 residues. Germline V gene lookup returns CDR1 MGHRA and CDR2 YSYEKL.

V and J are TRBV11-2 and TRBJ2-7; D is ambiguous. Deletions cut 1 base from V and 4 bases from J, with 14 bases between. The CDR3 is 15 amino acids. The germline CDR1 and CDR2 sequences are SGHAT and FQNNGV. DNA of the CDR3: TGTGCCAGCAGCTTAGGGCAATCAGCAGGATACGAGCAGTACTTC. This sequence encodes CASSLGQSAGYEQYF.

The rearrangement uses TRBV5-1 and TRBJ1-1; D is ambiguous. This CDR3 comprises 16 residues. In germline, CDR1 is SGHRS, CDR2 YFSETQ. V lost 5 bases and J 0 bases, leaving 17 bases between the germline ends. The CDR3 nucleotides are TGCGCCAGCAGACCGGACCTTTTTTACATGAACACTGAAGCTTTCTTT. This encodes CASRPDLFYMNTEAFF.

The chain recombines TRBV7-9 with TRBJ1-1; D is unclear. The CDR3 is 13 amino acids. Germline CDR1 SEHNR, CDR2 FQNEAQ (reference sequence). V lost 6 bases to trimming and J lost 3 bases, with 11 bases between them. The CDR3 sequence is CASRFREHTEAFF. As DNA, the CDR3 is TGTGCCAGCAGGTTCCGGGAGCACACTGAAGCTTTCTTT.

In DNA, the CDR3 is TGTGCCAGCAGTTCGGCCGGGACAGGGACTGGCTACACCTTC. Protein sequence: CASSSAGTGTGYTF. The chain couples TRBV27 to TRBJ1-2; 9 nucleotides match TRBD1. Trimming cost V 4 bases and J 7 bases; bases outside gene matches: 7. Per the germline V gene, CDR1 is MNHEY and CDR2 is SMNVEV (reference sequence). This CDR3 is built from 14 residues.

The gene calls are TRBV29-1 and TRBJ2-7, with a weak D call TRBD2 (6 bases). The CDR3 extends over 13 amino acids. Trimming cost V 5 bases and J 2 bases, with 13 bases left between them. Germline values: CDR1 SQVTM, CDR2 ANQGSEA. CDR3 residues: CSVLAGSTYEQYF. The DNA of the CDR3 is TGCAGCGTTTTGGCGGGGTCAACCTACGAGCAGTACTTC.

The chain is built from TRBV2 and TRBJ2-2; 7 positions agree with TRBD2. The CDR3 loop spans 14 amino acids. V was clipped by 3 bases and J by 5 bases; unmatched bases: 3. Germline V gene sequence: CDR1 SNHLY, CDR2 FYNNEI. CDR3 loop: CASSEAGVTGELFF. DNA for the CDR3: TGTGCCAGCAGTGAGGCGGGGGTTACCGGGGAGCTGTTTTTT.

The chain has TRBV5-6 and TRBJ2-7; 8 bases align to TRBD1. Germline V gives CDR1 SGHDT, CDR2 YYEEEE. The CDR3 covers 15 residues. V gave up 6 bases and J gave up 2 bases; unmatched junction bases: 10. CDR3 in amino acids: CASTTGPGQAYEQYF. The CDR3 DNA reads as TGTGCCAGCACCACTGGCCCGGGACAGGCCTACGAGCAGTACTTC.

This chain connects TRBV29-1 to TRBJ2-7; tentative D call: TRBD2 (5 bases). Trimming stripped 4 bases from V and 2 bases from J, with 9 bases between. The CDR3 has 12 amino acids. The V gene's germline CDR1 is SQVTM and CDR2 ANQGSEA. CDR3 amino acids: CSVGSGAYEQYF. CDR3 DNA sequence: TGCAGCGTTGGCTCCGGGGCCTACGAGCAGTACTTC.